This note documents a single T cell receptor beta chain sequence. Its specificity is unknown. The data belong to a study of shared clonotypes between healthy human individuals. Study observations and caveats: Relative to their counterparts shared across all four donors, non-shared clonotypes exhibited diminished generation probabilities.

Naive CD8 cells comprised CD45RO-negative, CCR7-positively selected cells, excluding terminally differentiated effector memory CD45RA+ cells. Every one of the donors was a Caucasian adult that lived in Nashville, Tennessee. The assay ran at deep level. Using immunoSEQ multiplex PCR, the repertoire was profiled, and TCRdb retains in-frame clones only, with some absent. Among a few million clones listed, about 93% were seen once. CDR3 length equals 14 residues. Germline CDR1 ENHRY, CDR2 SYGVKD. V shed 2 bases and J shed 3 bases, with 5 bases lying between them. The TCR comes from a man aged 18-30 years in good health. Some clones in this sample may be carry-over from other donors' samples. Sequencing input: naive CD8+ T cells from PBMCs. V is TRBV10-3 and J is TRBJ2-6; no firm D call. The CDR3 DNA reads TGTGCCATCAGTGAGGCCTTTGGGGCCAACGTCCTGACTTTC. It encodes CAISEAFGANVLTF.